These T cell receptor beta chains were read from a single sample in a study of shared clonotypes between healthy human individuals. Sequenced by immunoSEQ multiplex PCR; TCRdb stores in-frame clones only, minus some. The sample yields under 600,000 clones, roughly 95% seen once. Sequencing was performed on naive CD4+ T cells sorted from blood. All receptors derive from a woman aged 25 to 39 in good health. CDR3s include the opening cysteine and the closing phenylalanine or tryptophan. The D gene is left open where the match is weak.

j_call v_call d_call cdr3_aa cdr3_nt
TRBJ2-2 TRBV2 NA CASSEFGGFGVANTGELFF TGTGCCAGCAGTGAATTTGGGGGTTTTGGAGTCGCGAACACCGGGGAGCTGTTTTTT
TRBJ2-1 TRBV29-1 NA CSVESSGAYNEQFF TGCAGCGTTGAATCATCGGGGGCCTACAATGAGCAGTTCTTC
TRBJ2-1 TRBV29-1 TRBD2 CSASTSGNIKSYNEQFF TGCAGCGCGAGCACTAGCGGGAATATCAAATCCTACAATGAGCAGTTCTTC
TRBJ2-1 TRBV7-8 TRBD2 CASSLDRLAGGFSYNEQFF TGTGCCAGCAGCTTAGATCGGCTAGCGGGAGGGTTCTCCTACAATGAGCAGTTCTTC
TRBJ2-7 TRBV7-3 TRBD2 CASSSSGGNYEQYF TGTGCCAGCAGCTCTAGCGGGGGAAACTACGAGCAGTACTTC
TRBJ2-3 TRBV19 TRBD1 CASSLRDRVEDTQYF TGTGCCAGTAGTCTCCGGGACAGGGTTGAAGATACGCAGTATTTT
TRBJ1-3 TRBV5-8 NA CASSVSGSSGNTIYF TGTGCCAGCAGCGTTTCTGGGTCTTCTGGAAACACCATATATTTT
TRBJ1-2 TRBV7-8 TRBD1 CASSFARQGDGYTF TGTGCCAGCAGCTTCGCAAGACAGGGTGACGGCTACACCTTC
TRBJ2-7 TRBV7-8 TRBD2 CASSSGTSDHEQYF TGTGCCAGCAGCTCCGGGACTAGCGACCACGAGCAGTACTTC
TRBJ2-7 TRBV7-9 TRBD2 CASALAGGYEQYF TGTGCCAGCGCTCTAGCGGGGGGCTACGAGCAGTACTTC
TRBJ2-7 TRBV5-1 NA CASSPTGTGAYEQYF TGCGCCAGCAGCCCCACCGGGACTGGGGCCTACGAGCAGTACTTC
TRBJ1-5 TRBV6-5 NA CASRSGRGYQPQHF TGTGCCAGCCGGTCGGGGAGGGGCTATCAGCCCCAGCATTTT
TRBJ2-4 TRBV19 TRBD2 CASRVAGEGSNIQYF TGTGCCAGTAGAGTAGCGGGAGAGGGGAGTAACATTCAGTACTTC
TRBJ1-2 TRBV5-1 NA CASSDWGNYGYTF TGCGCCAGCAGCGACTGGGGGAACTATGGCTACACCTTC
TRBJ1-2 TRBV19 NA CASSRRETYGYTF TGTGCCAGTAGTCGGCGGGAGACCTATGGCTACACCTTC